Presented here are 5 T cell receptor beta chains from one specimen sequenced in a study of cytomegalovirus exposure and HLA in healthy donors. Using immunoSEQ multiplex PCR, the repertoire was profiled, and TCRdb retains in-frame clones only, with some absent. This sample has 130,000 to 150,000 clones, with about 90% found just once. Sequencing was done on a sample of PBMCs. The origin of the receptors is a young woman in good health and CMV-seropositive.

The chain uses TRBV6-4 and TRBJ2-3; TRBD2 is a possible D gene (7 bases). This CDR3 contains 14 residues. From germline, CDR1 is MRHNA and CDR2 SNTAGT. The V end lost 11 bases, the J end lost 1 base, and 16 bases lay between the germline ends. The CDR3 nucleotides read TGTGCCGCGAGGGGGGGGCCCGGCACAGATACGCAGTATTTT. Its translation: CAARGGPGTDTQYF.

This chain connects TRBV28 to TRBJ1-4; TRBD1 is a possible D gene (5 bases). Germline CDR1 MDHEN, CDR2 SYDVKM. The CDR3 loop spans 13 amino acids. Trimming stripped 6 bases from V and 10 bases from J, with 15 bases between. CDR3 in amino acids: CASRAGHQRKLFF. In nucleotides, the CDR3 is TGTGCCAGCAGGGCAGGGCACCAGAGAAAACTGTTTTTT.

The chain uses TRBV6-5 and TRBJ1-2; 8 nucleotides align to TRBD1. Looked up from germline, CDR1 is MNHEY and CDR2 is SVGAGI. The trim removed 6 bases at V and 2 bases at J, leaving 5 bases unmatched. This CDR3 is built from 14 residues. CDR3 sequence reads: CASSRDRRNYGYTF. CDR3 in DNA: TGTGCCAGCAGCCGGGACAGGAGAAACTATGGCTACACCTTC.

The rearrangement links TRBV2 to TRBJ1-5; a weak D match, TRBD1 (5 bases). This CDR3 is built from 14 residues. Trimming removed 3 bases at V and 2 bases at J, with 8 bases between. Germline values: CDR1 SNHLY, CDR2 FYNNEI. This chain's CDR3 is CASSEGQGNQPQHF. In DNA form, the CDR3 reads TGTGCCAGCAGTGAGGGGCAGGGCAATCAGCCCCAGCATTTT.

This sequence joins TRBV28 and TRBJ2-2; 9 nucleotides agree with TRBD2. CDR1 is MDHEN, CDR2 SYDVKM, per germline. The CDR3 covers 16 residues. J gave up 3 bases and V 3 bases, and 5 bases lay outside the gene matches. The CDR3 DNA follows: TGTGCCAGCAGTTTTAGGAGACTAGCGGACACCGGGGAGCTGTTTTTT. Protein: CASSFRRLADTGELFF.